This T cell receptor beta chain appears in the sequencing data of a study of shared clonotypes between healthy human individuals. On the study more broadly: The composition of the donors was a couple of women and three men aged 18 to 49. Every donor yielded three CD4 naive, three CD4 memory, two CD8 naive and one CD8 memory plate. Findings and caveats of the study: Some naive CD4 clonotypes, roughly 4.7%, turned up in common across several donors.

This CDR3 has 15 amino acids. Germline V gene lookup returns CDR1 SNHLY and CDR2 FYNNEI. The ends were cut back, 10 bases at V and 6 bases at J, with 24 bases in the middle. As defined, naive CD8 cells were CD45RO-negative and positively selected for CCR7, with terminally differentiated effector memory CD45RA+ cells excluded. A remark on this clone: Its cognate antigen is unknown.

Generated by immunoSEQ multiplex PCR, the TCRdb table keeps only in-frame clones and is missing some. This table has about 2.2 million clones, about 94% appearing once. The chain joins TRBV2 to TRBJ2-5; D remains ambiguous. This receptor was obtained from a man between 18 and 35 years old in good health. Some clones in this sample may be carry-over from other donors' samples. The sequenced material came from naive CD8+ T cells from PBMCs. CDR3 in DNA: TGTGCCACCGAACTGACGGGCCCCATAACGAAGACCCAGTACTTC. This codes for CATELTGPITKTQYF.